This T cell receptor (beta chain) was identified in a study of T cells in Graves' hyperthyroidism and ophthalmopathy. Researchers amplified the TCR beta CDR3 regions from RNA transcripts. The HTBI primer set served for first-round RT-PCR of the TCR CDR3. TCRdb independently ran MiXCR on the multiplex PCR reads; one entry per CDR3 protein. The profile shows approximately 430,000 distinct CDR3 sequences, more than 15% of them singletons. The CDR3 covers 14 residues. The germline V gene encodes CDR1 SGHVT and CDR2 SQSDAQ. The trim removed 4 bases at V and 6 bases at J, leaving 7 bases unmatched. The specimen sequenced was blood. V and J are TRBV7-4 and TRBJ2-5; 8 bases align to TRBD1. The sequence was obtained from a young woman with Graves' hyperthyroidism. The CDR3 sequence is CASSWTGKGQTQYF. In nucleotides, the CDR3 is TGTGCCAGCAGCTGGACAGGGAAGGGGCAGACCCAGTACTTC.